Following are 24 T cell receptor beta chains from one sample sequenced in a study of CD8+ T cells in alopecia areata. Treatment defined: oral pan-JAK inhibitor, 5-10 mg twice daily. Extracted RNA was reverse transcribed, and the resulting cDNA served as sequencing template. Some clones are missing from TCRdb's copy, which holds only in-frame ones; the method was immunoSEQ multiplex PCR. The data contain about 300,000 clones, roughly 64% of them singletons. The material was CD4+ T cells sorted from blood, obtained at week 24, from a patient treated with tofacitinib. The receptor set was obtained from a human donor with alopecia areata.

This clone was found once. J is TRBJ1-4 and V is TRBV30; tentatively, D is TRBD1 (6 bases). Trimming stripped 3 bases from V and 5 bases from J, with 16 bases between. This CDR3 comprises 15 residues. CDR1 GTSNPN and CDR2 SVGIG come from the germline V gene (reference sequence). The CDR3 sequence is CAWSLSYRENEKLFF. The CDR3 DNA follows: TGTGCCTGGAGCCTCTCTTACAGGGAAAATGAAAAACTGTTTTTT.

V and J are TRBV20-1 and TRBJ2-7; D unresolved. Germline CDR1 reads DFQATT; CDR2 reads SNEGSKA (reference sequence). V lost 3 bases, J lost 6 bases, and 9 bases lay in between. The CDR3 sequence is 11 residues long. In DNA, the CDR3 is TGCAGTGCTAGTCCAATTGGCGAGCAGTACTTC. Protein product: CSASPIGEQYF.

The J gene is TRBJ1-5, the V gene TRBV7-8; TRBD1 matches at 7 bases. V gave up 5 bases and J gave up 3 bases; unmatched junction bases: 7. The CDR3 is 15 residues long. CDR1 and CDR2 from the germline V gene are SGHVS and FQNEAQ. The CDR3 region is CASSTRDRDNQPQHF. The CDR3 region has the DNA TGTGCCAGCAGCACCCGAGACAGGGACAATCAGCCCCAGCATTTT. Combining the CDR3 with reference TRBV7-8 and TRBJ1-5 gives the whole variable domain GAGVSQSPRYKVAKRGQDVALRCDPISGHVSLFWYQQALGQGPEFLTYFQNEAQLDKSGLPSDRFFAERPEGSVSTLKIQRTQQEDSAVYLCASSTRDRDNQPQHFGDGTRLSIL.

The V and J genes are TRBV27 and TRBJ2-1, with D possibly TRBD1 on 5 matching bases. Germline CDR1 and CDR2: MNHEY and SMNVEV (reference sequence). Trimming removed 6 bases at V and 3 bases at J, with 15 bases between. This CDR3 comprises 15 residues. The CDR3: CASRPTVAGYNEQFF. As DNA, the CDR3 is TGTGCCAGCAGACCGACAGTGGCTGGCTACAATGAGCAGTTCTTC.

DNA of the CDR3: TGCAGCGTTGGTAAGGGTTCGGGCACTGAAGCTTTCTTT. The encoded protein is CSVGKGSGTEAFF. The chain employs TRBV29-1 and TRBJ1-1, with no clear D. The V and J ends lost 4 bases and 4 bases respectively, with 13 bases between them. Germline V CDR1 and CDR2: SQVTM, ANQGSEA. The CDR3 runs 13 residues.

The chain joins TRBV5-1 to TRBJ1-5; D is ambiguous. The germline CDR1 and CDR2 sequences are SGHRS and YFSETQ. This CDR3 has 14 amino acids. Trimming shortened V by 0 bases and J by 3 bases, and 7 bases separated the two germline ends. CDR3 sequence (DNA): TGCGCCAGCAGCTTGGACGGAGCCAATCAGCCCCAGCATTTT. It is translated as CASSLDGANQPQHF.

The gene calls are TRBV23-1 and TRBJ2-7, with TRBD1 matching over 7 bases. TRBV23-1 is assigned to the ORF class and has an uncertain function. The CDR3 length is 13 residues. V lost 5 bases and J lost 3; bases outside the gene matches: 4. As DNA, the CDR3 is TGCGCCAGCAGTTTGGACAGGCTCTACGAGCAGTACTTC. Translated: CASSLDRLYEQYF.

The chain uses TRBV6-5 and TRBJ1-5; D is ambiguous. The V end was cut by 0 bases, the J end by 5 bases, with 11 bases between. Looked up from germline, CDR1 is MNHEY and CDR2 is SVGAGI. This CDR3 contains 15 residues. CDR3 residues: CASSYSSVGHQPQHF. The CDR3 coding sequence is TGTGCCAGCAGTTACTCGAGTGTGGGCCATCAGCCCCAGCATTTT.

CDR3 in DNA: TGTGCCAGCAGTTACTTCTCTGACAGGGCGGGCGAGCAGTACTTC. This gives the protein CASSYFSDRAGEQYF. V and J are TRBV6-5 and TRBJ2-7, with 7 positions matching TRBD1. With V trimmed by 1 base and J by 6 bases, 9 bases remained unmatched. CDR3 length equals 15 residues. The germline V gene has CDR1 MNHEY and CDR2 SVGAGI.

The chain combines TRBV19 with TRBJ2-4; 8 bases map to TRBD1. The CDR3 spans 17 residues. From germline, CDR1 is LNHDA and CDR2 SQIVND (reference sequence). V lost 5 bases and J lost 0; bases outside the gene matches: 9. The CDR3 DNA is TGTGCCAGTAGTTCCGGACAGGGCTATTCAGCCAAAAACATTCAGTACTTC. Encoded protein: CASSSGQGYSAKNIQYF.

This clone has more than one count but fewer than ten. This rearrangement joins TRBV2 to TRBJ1-4, with D unresolved. Germline CDR1 reads SNHLY; CDR2 reads FYNNEI. The V gene lost 0 bases and the J gene lost 10 bases, with 3 bases spanning the gap. The CDR3 spans 11 residues. The CDR3 bases are TGTGCCAGCAGTGAAGCGGTAAAACTGTTTTTT. This gives the protein CASSEAVKLFF.

In nucleotides, the CDR3 is TGTGCCAGCAGTTTAGGAGGGACAGTAGGTTCCTACGAGCAGTACTTC. Protein sequence: CASSLGGTVGSYEQYF. The chain carries TRBV28 and TRBJ2-7, with D possibly being TRBD1 (7 bases). V was shortened by 2 bases and J by 1 base, with 15 bases between the two germline ends. The CDR3 loop spans 16 amino acids. CDR1 MDHEN and CDR2 SYDVKM come from the germline V gene.

The CDR3 DNA follows: TGTGCCAGCGGCACCCGAGACAGGGGAAACACCATATATTTT. This encodes CASGTRDRGNTIYF. The V call is TRBV6-5, the J call TRBJ1-3; D might be TRBD1 (6 bases). This CDR3 has 14 residues. CDR1 and CDR2 (germline): MNHEY, SVGAGI. V shed 8 bases and J shed 4 bases, with 15 bases lying between them.

The CDR3 DNA is TGTGCCTGGAGAGCCCAGGGGATCTATGAGCAGTTCTTC. It yields the protein CAWRAQGIYEQFF. The rearrangement uses TRBV30 and TRBJ2-1, with D perhaps matching TRBD1 (6 bases). Germline CDR1 and CDR2: GTSNPN and SVGIG (reference sequence). The CDR3 spans 13 residues. V was pared by 3 bases and J by 8 bases, with 14 bases between.

This clone has only a few counts. The genes are TRBV7-2 and TRBJ2-5; D is perhaps TRBD1 or TRBD2 (5 bases each). Trimming stripped 3 bases from V and 5 bases from J, with 10 bases between. Germline V CDR1 and CDR2: SGHTA, FQGNSA. The CDR3 sequence is 13 residues long. Here the CDR3 DNA reads TGTGCCAGCAGCTTGAGGGGTTTTGAGACCCAGTACTTC. Protein product: CASSLRGFETQYF.

The CDR3 DNA reads TGTGCCAGCAGTGAACGCCGGCCCGGGGAGCTGTTTTTT. Translated, it gives CASSERRPGELFF. The rearrangement joins TRBV25-1 to TRBJ2-2; D uncertain. V was clipped by 2 bases and J by 6 bases, with 7 bases between them. Germline V CDR1 and CDR2: MGHDK, SYGVNS. The length of the CDR3 is 13 residues. Full variable domain (outside the CDR3, taken from reference TRBV25-1 and TRBJ2-2): EADIYQTPRYLVIGTGKKITLECSQTMGHDKMYWYQQDPGMELHLIHYSYGVNSTEKGDLSSESTVSRIRTEHFPLTLESARPSHTSQYLCASSERRPGELFFGEGSRLTVL.

The V call is TRBV9, the J call TRBJ2-5; D is unclear. V was pared by 4 bases and J by 5 bases, with 15 bases between. The germline CDR1 and CDR2 sequences are SGDLS and YYNGEE. CDR3 length: 14 residues. The CDR3 sequence is CASSPTVLRETQYF. CDR3 coding DNA: TGTGCCAGCAGCCCTACGGTATTGAGGGAGACCCAGTACTTC.

The chain combines TRBV25-1 with TRBJ1-6, with a possible D match to TRBD1 (5 bases). The length of the CDR3 is 15 residues. CDR1 is MGHDK and CDR2 is SYGVNS in the germline V gene. Between the trimmed V and J ends, which lost 4 bases and 9 bases, there was a span of 16 bases. CDR3 loop: CASSAWEGRVSPLHF. For the CDR3, the DNA is TGTGCCAGCAGTGCTTGGGAGGGCAGGGTTTCACCCCTCCACTTT.

V and J are TRBV4-1 and TRBJ1-1; TRBD1 matches 7 bases. The CDR3 sequence is 15 residues long. Per the germline V gene, CDR1 is MGHRA and CDR2 is YSYEKL. V dropped 4 bases and J dropped 3; count of bases not matched to a gene: 8. The CDR3 loop reads CASSRIGQVHTEAFF. As DNA, the CDR3 is TGCGCCAGCAGCCGGATAGGACAGGTGCACACTGAAGCTTTCTTT.

This clone was picked up a small number of times. V gene TRBV13 combines with J gene TRBJ2-7, with D possibly being TRBD1 or TRBD2 (5 bases each). There are 16 residues in the CDR3. Germline lookup yields CDR1 PRHDT and CDR2 FYEKMQ (reference sequence). V gave up 5 bases and J gave up 2 bases, with 19 bases separating them. The CDR3 loop reads CASSRDARVRAYEQYF. As DNA, the CDR3 is TGTGCCAGCAGCCGGGACGCCAGGGTACGGGCCTACGAGCAGTACTTC.

This chain connects TRBV5-6 to TRBJ1-5; a weak D match, TRBD1 (6 bases). With 4 bases removed from V and 7 bases from J, the gap between germline ends came to 15 bases. CDR1 is SGHDT and CDR2 is YYEEEE in the germline V gene. CDR3 length: 14 amino acids. CDR3 loop: CASSQWNRVQPQHF. The CDR3 DNA reads TGTGCCAGCAGCCAGTGGAACAGGGTCCAGCCCCAGCATTTT.

The chain links TRBV18 to TRBJ1-2, with 10 nucleotides matching TRBD1. CDR3 size: 14 residues. CDR1 is KGHSH and CDR2 is LQKENI in the germline V gene. V trimming: 4 bases; J trimming: 7 bases; junction bases outside the gene matches: 6. The CDR3 sequence is CASSHGQGVVGYTF. CDR3 coding DNA: TGTGCCAGCTCACACGGACAGGGGGTTGTTGGCTACACCTTC.

The chain links TRBV30 to TRBJ1-6; no reliable D call. V was trimmed by 0 bases and J by 8 bases, leaving 8 bases between them. CDR3 length: 13 amino acids. Germline CDR1 is GTSNPN and CDR2 is SVGIG (reference sequence). The CDR3 bases are TGTGCCTGGAGTGTTGACTGGGATTCACCCCTCCACTTT. Protein sequence: CAWSVDWDSPLHF.

This chain joins TRBV11-2 and TRBJ1-1; D unresolved. The CDR3 sequence is 15 residues long. Germline V gives CDR1 SGHAT, CDR2 FQNNGV. V lost 5 bases to trimming and J lost 5 bases, with 18 bases between them. The CDR3 is CASSPDFLPRTEAFF. The CDR3 region has the DNA TGTGCCAGCAGCCCTGACTTTCTCCCGAGGACTGAAGCTTTCTTT.